These 20 T cell receptor beta chains were all obtained from the same sample, sequenced in a study of blood T cell repertoires in COVID-19. Sequencing used immunoSEQ multiplex PCR; TCRdb keeps in-frame clones, though not all of them. This table holds tens of thousands of clones, roughly 80% found once. The specimen sequenced was peripheral blood. Receptors were obtained from a man older than 75 with active or convalescent COVID-19.

This chain connects TRBV5-1 to TRBJ1-4; 9 bases align to TRBD1. The CDR3 has 16 residues. V lost 3 bases, J lost 7 bases, and 10 bases stayed unmatched. The germline CDR1 and CDR2 sequences are SGHRS and YFSETQ. CDR3 sequence: CASSWEKGQGREKLFF. The CDR3 region has the DNA TGCGCCAGCAGCTGGGAAAAGGGACAGGGTCGTGAAAAACTGTTTTTT. Together with reference TRBV5-1 and TRBJ1-4, the CDR3 gives the full variable domain: KAGVTQTPRYLIKTRGQQVTLSCSPISGHRSVSWYQQTPGQGLQFLFEYFSETQRNKGNFPGRFSGRQFSNSRSEMNVSTLELGDSALYLCASSWEKGQGREKLFFGSGTQLSVL.

The chain combines TRBV3-1 (or the pseudogene TRBV3-2) with TRBJ1-5, with 7 bases lining up with TRBD1. CDR3 size: 14 residues. Unmatched junction bases numbered 6, after V lost 4 bases and J lost 6 bases. In germline, CDR1 is LGHDT, CDR2 YNNKEL (reference sequence). The CDR3 region is CASSPIRGLQPQHF. The CDR3 DNA reads as TGTGCCAGCAGCCCTATTAGGGGGCTTCAGCCCCAGCATTTT.

The chain combines TRBV5-6 with TRBJ1-4; D remains ambiguous. Trimming pared 6 bases from V and 1 base from J, leaving 13 bases between. Germline V gene data show CDR1 as SGHDT and CDR2 as YYEEEE. This CDR3 spans 15 amino acids. The CDR3 DNA is TGTGCCAGCACGGAAGGAGGGAGAACTAATGAAAAACTGTTTTTT. Amino acids: CASTEGGRTNEKLFF. Full variable domain (remainder filled in from reference TRBV5-6 and TRBJ1-4): DAGVTQSPTHLIKTRGQQVTLRCSPKSGHDTVSWYQQALGQGPQFIFQYYEEEERQRGNFPDRFSGHQFPNYSSELNVNALLLGDSALYLCASTEGGRTNEKLFFGSGTQLSVL.

The chain is built from TRBV29-1 and TRBJ1-3, with D hard to call. V shed 3 bases and J shed 0 bases, with 9 bases lying between them. Per germline, CDR1 SQVTM and CDR2 ANQGSEA. CDR3 size: 14 residues. The chain's CDR3 is CSVDAGYSGNTIYF. The CDR3 DNA sequence: TGCAGCGTTGACGCGGGGTACTCTGGAAACACCATATATTTT.

V and J are TRBV7-2 and TRBJ1-2, with 7 nucleotides matching TRBD1. The CDR3 is 12 residues long. Germline CDR1 SGHTA, CDR2 FQGNSA. Trimming took 9 bases from V and 2 from J; bases not matched to a gene: 3. CDR3 coding DNA: TGTGCCAGTACAGGGGACAACTATGGCTACACCTTC. This encodes CASTGDNYGYTF.

The chain employs TRBV7-9 and TRBJ1-2, with 7 bases fitting TRBD1. The CDR3 loop spans 14 amino acids. Germline V CDR1 and CDR2: SEHNR, FQNEAQ (reference sequence). The V and J ends lost 8 bases and 5 bases, in that order; junction bases with no gene match: 11. CDR3 DNA: TGTGCCAGCCGCCCTTCCGTGACAGGGTATGGCTACACCTTC. It encodes CASRPSVTGYGYTF. Complete variable domain (other parts from reference TRBV7-9 and TRBJ1-2): DTGVSQNPRHKITKRGQNVTFRCDPISEHNRLYWYRQTLGQGPEFLTYFQNEAQLEKSRLLSDRFSAERPKGSFSTLEIQRTEQGDSAMYLCASRPSVTGYGYTFGSGTRLTVV.

V and J are TRBV30 and TRBJ2-5; D is possibly TRBD2 (5 bases). Looked up from germline, CDR1 is GTSNPN and CDR2 is SVGIG (reference sequence). V was trimmed by 4 bases and J by 1 base, leaving 10 bases between them. The CDR3 totals 13 residues. The CDR3 coding sequence is TGTGCCTGGACAAGTGGGAGCCAAGAGACCCAGTACTTC. This encodes CAWTSGSQETQYF. The full variable domain, with the rest looked up from reference TRBV30 and TRBJ2-5, is SQTIHQWPATLVQPVGSPLSLECTVEGTSNPNLYWYRQAAGRGLQLLFYSVGIGQISSEVPQNLSASRPQDRQFILSSKKLLLSDSGFYLCAWTSGSQETQYFGPGTRLLVL.

The V call is TRBV11-3, the J call TRBJ1-6; D is unclear. Germline assignment: CDR1 SGHNT and CDR2 YENEEA. CDR3 length: 13 residues. V gave up 1 base and J gave up 6 bases, with 4 bases separating them. This CDR3 is CASSLAGNSPLHF. CDR3 nucleotide sequence: TGTGCCAGCAGCTTAGCGGGTAATTCACCCCTCCACTTT.

This clone was detected only once. The chain recombines TRBV19 with TRBJ2-7, with 9 bases lining up with TRBD1. Germline trimming cut 3 bases from V and 4 bases from J; bases unmatched to any gene: 7. The CDR3 has 15 amino acids. Germline V CDR1 and CDR2: LNHDA, SQIVND (reference sequence). Here the CDR3 DNA reads TGTGCCAGTAGTATCTACAGGGGGCAGGTTTACGAGCAGTACTTC. This codes for CASSIYRGQVYEQYF.

The J gene is TRBJ2-3, the V gene TRBV5-1; 7 positions match TRBD2. The CDR3 totals 16 residues. Germline CDR1 reads SGHRS; CDR2 reads YFSETQ. Trimming removed 0 bases from V and 2 bases from J; junction bases left unmatched: 6. The CDR3 DNA reads TGCGCCAGCAGCTTGGGGGAGGGGTTTTACACAGATACGCAGTATTTT. Translating it yields CASSLGEGFYTDTQYF.

The chain carries TRBV29-1 and TRBJ2-2; no clear D. V lost 4 bases, J lost 0 bases, and 9 bases lay in between. CDR1 and CDR2 (germline): SQVTM, ANQGSEA. CDR3 length: 14 amino acids. CDR3 DNA: TGCAGCGTTGGTTACTATACGAACACCGGGGAGCTGTTTTTT. Translation: CSVGYYTNTGELFF.

This clone was picked up a small number of times. This chain uses TRBV12-3 or TRBV12-4 with TRBJ2-7; possibly TRBD1 for D (6 bases). Trimming shortened V by 7 bases and J by 3 bases, and 10 bases separated the two germline ends. The CDR3 loop spans 12 amino acids. This chain's CDR3 is CASTEDSYEQYF. In DNA, the CDR3 is TGTGCCAGCACCGAGGACAGCTACGAGCAGTACTTC.

The chain couples TRBV3-1 (or the pseudogene TRBV3-2) to TRBJ1-2; unclear D gene. The V gene's germline CDR1 is LGHDT and CDR2 YNNKEL (reference sequence). The CDR3 is 12 residues long. Trimming cost V 0 bases and J 7 bases, with 6 bases left between them. CDR3: CASSQEERGYTF. The CDR3 coding sequence is TGTGCCAGCAGCCAAGAGGAGCGTGGCTACACCTTC.

The genes are TRBV5-1 and TRBJ1-3; the match to TRBD1 covers 7 bases. With 2 bases clipped from V and 2 bases from J, the junction kept 10 bases outside the gene matches. From germline, CDR1 is SGHRS and CDR2 YFSETQ. This CDR3 comprises 17 residues. The DNA for the CDR3 is TGCGCCAGCAGCTTAATGACAGGGTATGTCGCTGGAAACACCATATATTTT. It is translated as CASSLMTGYVAGNTIYF.

The rearrangement uses TRBV18 and TRBJ2-1, with 7 positions matching TRBD1. Germline CDR1 and CDR2: KGHSH and LQKENI. This CDR3 spans 13 amino acids. J gave up 6 bases and V 5 bases, and 4 bases lay outside the gene matches. The CDR3 DNA reads as TGTGCCAGCTCATTACAGGGGCGCAATGAGCAGTTCTTC. Protein sequence: CASSLQGRNEQFF.

The chain recombines TRBV7-2 with TRBJ2-5; 9 bases agree with TRBD1. This CDR3 is built from 14 residues. The ends lost 4 bases at V and 5 bases at J; junction bases unmatched: 5. The germline CDR1 and CDR2 sequences are SGHTA and FQGNSA. CDR3 in amino acids: CASSSRTGEETQYF. The CDR3 region has the DNA TGTGCCAGCAGCTCGCGGACAGGGGAGGAGACCCAGTACTTC.

The chain uses TRBV7-2 and TRBJ2-7; perhaps TRBD2 as D (6 bases). The germline gives CDR1 SGHTA, CDR2 FQGNSA. V gave up 1 base and J gave up 1 base, with 8 bases separating them. CDR3 length: 14 amino acids. CDR3 DNA sequence: TGTGCCAGCAGCTTAGTCCTAGCGTCCTACGAGCAGTACTTC. Translated: CASSLVLASYEQYF. The whole variable domain, filled in from reference TRBV7-2 and TRBJ2-7, reads GAGVSQSPSNKVTEKGKDVELRCDPISGHTALYWYRQSLGQGLEFLIYFQGNSAPDKSGLPSDRFSAERTGGSVSTLTIQRTQQEDSAVYLCASSLVLASYEQYFGPGTRLTVT.

The chain uses TRBV5-4 and TRBJ1-5; TRBD1 matches at 8 bases. The CDR3 is 14 amino acids. Trimming removed 5 bases from V and 3 bases from J; junction bases left unmatched: 4. CDR1 is SGHNT and CDR2 is YYREEE in the germline V gene (reference sequence). DNA of the CDR3: TGTGCCAGCAGTCTACAGGGGGTCAATCAGCCCCAGCATTTT. It encodes CASSLQGVNQPQHF.

This chain uses TRBV7-2 with TRBJ1-1; tentative D call: TRBD1 (6 bases). Per germline, CDR1 SGHTA and CDR2 FQGNSA. V lost 0 bases and J lost 8, with 13 bases in between. The CDR3 consists of 14 residues. CDR3 region: CASSLAVRGGEAFF. The CDR3 DNA reads as TGTGCCAGCAGCTTAGCGGTCAGGGGAGGGGAAGCTTTCTTT.

The chain links TRBV27 to TRBJ1-6, with 9 bases fitting TRBD1. This CDR3 is 15 amino acids long. The germline V gene has CDR1 MNHEY and CDR2 SMNVEV (reference sequence). The V segment lost 6 bases and the J segment 10 bases; nucleotides outside the gene matches: 10. The CDR3 region has the DNA TGTGCCAGCAGCCTGAGGACAGGGGAGGGGTCACCCCTCCACTTT. This encodes CASSLRTGEGSPLHF.